This T cell receptor beta chain was profiled in a study of beta chain features in type 1 diabetes. In the study overall: Cell yields, gender and age were similar in healthy donors and patients. Overall study findings and caveats: TCRB CDR3 length was moderately but significantly reduced in all four CD4+ subsets of Type 1 diabetes patients.

The study reverse transcribed the entire isolated RNA, so it sequenced expressed TCRB transcripts. Profiling relied on immunoSEQ multiplex PCR, and the TCRdb table lists in-frame clones only, not all of them. The repertoire holds some 250,000 clones, about 15% seen once, with 0.015% to 0.02% in the top ten. CDR1 and CDR2 from the germline V gene are MGHRA and YSYEKL. Deletions cut 4 bases from V and 0 bases from J, with 19 bases between. This CDR3 contains 18 residues. In this sample, this clone turned up a few times. The antigen remains unidentified. This TCR came from a man aged 30-40 years with type 1 diabetes. This sequence joins TRBV4-1 and TRBJ2-1; a weak D match, TRBD2 (5 bases). Sequenced: naive CD4+ T cells from blood. CDR3 in DNA: TGCGCCAGCAGCCCGGGTGAGGGTCGGAGGAGCTCCTACAATGAGCAGTTCTTC. As protein: CASSPGEGRRSSYNEQFF.